This T cell receptor (beta chain) was obtained from a study of vaccination and CD4 T cells after COVID-19. Study at large: Nasal swab PCR showed SARS-CoV-2 in convalescent patients, some ten with mild and one with severe disease. Convalescents were six males and four females, two of them Hispanic.

The CDR3 runs 19 residues. CDR1 and CDR2 from the germline V gene are MNHEY and SVGAGI. After removal of 0 bases from V and 10 bases from J, the junction contained 13 bases not matched to a gene. The Oncomine TCR Beta short-read assay was what sequenced the DNA obtained from cultured CD4+ T cells. TCRdb recomputed calls from the PCR reads with MiXCR, one row per CDR3 protein. The table lists approximately 8,000 distinct CDR3 sequences, around 70% of them singletons. As to treatment: roughly nine-day PBMC culture with coronavirus spike peptide pools or control peptides (ViraFEST assay). Study-wide results and caveats: Nearly all convalescent vaccine-specific clones, 304 of 307, recognized only SARS-CoV-2 spike.

Comments on this clonotype: What it binds is unknown.

The origin of this receptor is a human donor who had recovered from COVID-19. Sequencing used CD4+ T cells from blood, cultured in vitro. The chain employs TRBV6-5 and TRBJ1-6, with 12 bases that match TRBD1. CDR3: CASSYSGQGAIRYDSPLHF. CDR3 in DNA: TGTGCCAGCAGTTACTCGGGACAGGGGGCTATACGTTACGACTCACCCCTCCACTTT.